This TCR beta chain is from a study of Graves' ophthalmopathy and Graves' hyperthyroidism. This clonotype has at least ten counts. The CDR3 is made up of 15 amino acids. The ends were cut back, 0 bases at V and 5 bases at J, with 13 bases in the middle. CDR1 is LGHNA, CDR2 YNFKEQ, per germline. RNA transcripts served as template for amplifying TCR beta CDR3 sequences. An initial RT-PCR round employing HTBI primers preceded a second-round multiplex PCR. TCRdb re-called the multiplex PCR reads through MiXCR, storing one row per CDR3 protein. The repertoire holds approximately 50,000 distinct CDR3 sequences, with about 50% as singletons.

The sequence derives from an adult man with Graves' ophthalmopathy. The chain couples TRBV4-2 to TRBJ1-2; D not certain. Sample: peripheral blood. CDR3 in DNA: TGTGCCAGCAGCCAAGAGGTTCGAGGGAATTATGGCTACACCTTC. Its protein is CASSQEVRGNYGYTF.